The 13 T cell receptor beta chains reported below all come from one sample, sequenced in a study of OX40 agonist ivuxolimab in advanced cancers. This table comes from immunoSEQ multiplex PCR, and its TCRdb copy is limited to in-frame clones, with some not included. In the table there are tens of thousands of clones, 86% of which are singletons. The sequencing used CD4+ or CD8+ T cells sorted from blood, collected in a trial of the OX40 agonist ivuxolimab. These receptors were taken from an adult with an advanced solid tumor such as melanoma, head and neck, liver or kidney cancer.

This clone was detected a few times. The rearrangement joins TRBV7-2 to TRBJ1-2, with D uncertain. CDR3 length: 14 residues. CDR1 and CDR2 (germline): SGHTA, FQGNSA. Trimming took off 1 base at V and 5 bases at J, with 11 bases between the two ends. The CDR3 spells CASSLGPAVYGYTF. The CDR3 DNA reads TGTGCCAGCAGCTTAGGGCCCGCAGTTTATGGCTACACCTTC.

The chain combines TRBV11-3 with TRBJ2-2, with 7 bases matching TRBD1. This CDR3 has 16 amino acids. Looked up from germline, CDR1 is SGHNT and CDR2 is YENEEA. Trimming removed 5 bases from V and 5 bases from J; junction bases left unmatched: 11. This CDR3 reads CASSTGTVDGTGELFF. Here the CDR3 DNA reads TGTGCCAGCAGCACCGGGACAGTAGATGGGACCGGGGAGCTGTTTTTT.

The J gene is TRBJ1-4, the V gene TRBV18; 9 bases are shared with TRBD1. Germline V gene sequence: CDR1 KGHSH, CDR2 LQKENI. The CDR3 extends over 18 amino acids. V shed 6 bases, J shed 5 bases, and the junction held 16 bases outside the gene matches. CDR3 sequence reads: CASSLHRTGANLNEKLFF. CDR3 in DNA: TGTGCCAGCTCGCTTCATAGGACAGGGGCCAACCTGAATGAAAAACTGTTTTTT.

V and J are TRBV7-6 and TRBJ1-6, with 9 bases identical to TRBD1. The CDR3 has 16 residues. The V segment lost 7 bases and the J segment 1 base; nucleotides outside the gene matches: 5. Germline V lookup: CDR1 SGHVS, CDR2 FNYEAQ. CDR3 residues: CASTRDRESYNSPLHF. Written as DNA, the CDR3 is TGTGCCAGCACCCGGGACAGGGAATCCTATAATTCACCCCTCCACTTT.

A few counts support this clone. The CDR3 is CASSLQGQNQPQHF. CDR3 sequence (DNA): TGTGCCAGCAGCTTACAGGGTCAGAATCAGCCCCAGCATTTT. V and J are TRBV7-6 and TRBJ1-5, with D maybe TRBD1 (5 bases). Looked up from germline, CDR1 is SGHVS and CDR2 is FNYEAQ. The V end was cut by 2 bases, the J end by 4 bases, with 9 bases between. This CDR3 has 14 residues.

V usage is TRBV6-5 and J usage is TRBJ2-3, with D unresolved. This CDR3 is 14 amino acids long. Trimming stripped 2 bases from V and 8 bases from J, with 14 bases between. Germline-derived CDR1 and CDR2 are MNHEY and SVGAGI. The CDR3 DNA reads as TGTGCCAGCAGTTACAACGCCCAAAAGGGTACGCAGTATTTT. Protein: CASSYNAQKGTQYF.

V and J are TRBV7-9 and TRBJ1-2; D gene unclear. V dropped 4 bases and J dropped 8 bases, with 14 bases sitting between them. CDR3 length: 13 residues. Per germline, CDR1 SEHNR and CDR2 FQNEAQ (reference sequence). DNA for the CDR3: TGTGCCAGCAGCTCTTCGGGCGGAGGCGGCTACACCTTC. This encodes CASSSSGGGGYTF.

This rearrangement joins TRBV19 to TRBJ2-1; 7 bases line up with TRBD2. Germline V gene lookup returns CDR1 LNHDA and CDR2 SQIVND (reference sequence). The ends lost 10 bases at V and 10 bases at J; junction bases unmatched: 10. The CDR3 runs to 12 residues. The CDR3 loop reads CATRDYPSEQFF. CDR3 sequence (DNA): TGTGCCACTCGGGACTATCCCAGCGAGCAGTTCTTC.

The chain carries TRBV19 and TRBJ2-3; tentative D call: TRBD1 (6 bases). The CDR3 consists of 16 residues. Between the trimmed V and J ends, which lost 5 bases and 2 bases, there was a span of 17 bases. Germline lookup yields CDR1 LNHDA and CDR2 SQIVND (reference sequence). The CDR3 loop is CASSLGQRRYTDTQYF. The CDR3 DNA reads as TGTGCCAGTAGTCTCGGACAGAGGAGATACACAGATACGCAGTATTTT.

This chain uses TRBV5-6 with TRBJ2-5; D gene unclear. The CDR3 totals 13 residues. Germline values: CDR1 SGHDT, CDR2 YYEEEE. The V gene lost 2 bases and the J gene lost 1 base, with 6 bases spanning the gap. The CDR3, as DNA: TGTGCCAGCAGCTTAAAGGCCCAAGAGACCCAGTACTTC. This codes for CASSLKAQETQYF.

The chain has TRBV2 and TRBJ1-5; TRBD1 is a possible D gene (5 bases). Germline assignment: CDR1 SNHLY and CDR2 FYNNEI. V lost 7 bases to trimming and J lost 0 bases, with 16 bases between them. CDR3 length: 16 residues. In nucleotides, the CDR3 is TGTGCCAGCACCTCATGGGGGTCCTCTAGCAATCAGCCCCAGCATTTT. This translates into CASTSWGSSSNQPQHF.

The genes are TRBV11-3 and TRBJ2-3; D ambiguous. The V gene's germline CDR1 is SGHNT and CDR2 YENEEA. This CDR3 is 13 amino acids long. V was pared by 1 base and J by 4 bases, with 6 bases between. The CDR3 nucleotides are TGTGCCAGCAGCTTAGGAGTTTCAGATACGCAGTATTTT. It codes for CASSLGVSDTQYF.

This chain uses TRBV5-4 with TRBJ1-1; D not certain. Germline V lookup: CDR1 SGHNT, CDR2 YYREEE (reference sequence). The V and J ends lost 3 bases and 1 base respectively, with 7 bases between them. This CDR3 is built from 13 residues. Written as DNA, the CDR3 is TGTGCCAGCAGCTCCCTCGGGAACACTGAAGCTTTCTTT. Amino acid sequence: CASSSLGNTEAFF.